This TCR beta chain is drawn from a study of patients and donors after allogeneic stem cell transplantation. Using its own MiXCR run on the RT-PCR reads, TCRdb lists one record per CDR3 protein. The table shows about a million distinct CDR3 sequences, with roughly 18% occurring only once. This clonotype was counted a few times. The CDR3 has 17 amino acids. The V segment lost 0 bases and the J segment 5 bases; nucleotides outside the gene matches: 10. CDR1 is DFQATT, CDR2 SNEGSKA, per germline (reference sequence). The TCR sequence derives from a human donor who was either an allogeneic HSCT recipient or a stem cell or donor lymphocyte infusion donor (not recorded which). It is not recorded whose cells these are; they may come from a transplant donor. Sequenced input: blood, either unsorted or a sorted T cell fraction (not recorded which). J is TRBJ2-3 and V is TRBV20-1; 11 bases match TRBD2. CDR3 coding DNA: TGCAGTGCTAGAGATCGCAGGGGGACTAGCGGCGTAGATACGCAGTATTTT. It specifies CSARDRRGTSGVDTQYF.